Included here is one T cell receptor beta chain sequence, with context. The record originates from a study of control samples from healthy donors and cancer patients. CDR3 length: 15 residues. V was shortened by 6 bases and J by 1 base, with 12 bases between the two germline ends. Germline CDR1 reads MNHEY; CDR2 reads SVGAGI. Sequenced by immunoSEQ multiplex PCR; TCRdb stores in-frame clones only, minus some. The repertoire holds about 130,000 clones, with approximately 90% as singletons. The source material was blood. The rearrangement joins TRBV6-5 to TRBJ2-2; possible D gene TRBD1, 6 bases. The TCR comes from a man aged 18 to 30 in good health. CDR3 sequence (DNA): TGTGCCAGCAGGAGTGGCAGGGGGAACACCGGGGAGCTGTTTTTT. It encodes CASRSGRGNTGELFF.